This T cell receptor beta chain was sequenced in a study of T cells in localized non-small cell lung cancer. Whole-study results and caveats: Adjacent lung held a median around 58 of the top 100 tumor clones. Elevated blood T cell density was associated with longer overall survival. Uninvolved adjacent lung had higher T cell clonality than tumor and all other tissues.

In its sample, this clone was seen once. No antigen is known for it. Germline V lookup: CDR1 ENHRY, CDR2 SYGVKD. V was trimmed by 5 bases and J by 7 bases, leaving 17 bases between them. CDR3 size: 14 residues. Sequenced by immunoSEQ multiplex PCR; TCRdb stores in-frame clones only, minus some. The sample has more than 40,000 clones, 86% seen once. The source material was PBMCs, sampled before any cancer treatment. This rearrangement joins TRBV10-3 to TRBJ1-2; D not certain. This clonotype was sampled from a man aged 35 to 69 with stage II lung adenocarcinoma. The DNA for the CDR3 is TGTGCCATCAGTACCGTCTCAGGAGGGAGTGGCTACACCTTC. Translating it yields CAISTVSGGSGYTF.